This T cell receptor (beta chain) was captured by sequencing in a study of T cells in Graves' hyperthyroidism and ophthalmopathy. It was RNA transcripts that yielded the amplified TCR beta CDR3 regions. The HTBI primer set served for first-round RT-PCR of the TCR CDR3. A single record per CDR3 protein comes from TCRdb applying MiXCR to the multiplex PCR reads. This table holds hundreds of thousands of distinct CDR3 sequences, around 45% found once. The CDR3 length is 17 residues. The germline V gene encodes CDR1 SNHLY and CDR2 FYNNEI. V shed 5 bases and J 5 bases; nucleotides not matched to a gene: 13. This clonotype was detected a few times.

The rearrangement joins TRBV2 to TRBJ1-4, with TRBD1 identical over 8 bases. This clonotype originated in a young woman with Graves' hyperthyroidism. The sequenced sample consisted of peripheral blood or thyroid tissue (not recorded which). The CDR3 region is CASSYSGQGGRNEKLFF. The CDR3 DNA reads TGTGCCAGCAGTTACTCAGGACAGGGAGGGAGGAATGAAAAACTGTTTTTT.